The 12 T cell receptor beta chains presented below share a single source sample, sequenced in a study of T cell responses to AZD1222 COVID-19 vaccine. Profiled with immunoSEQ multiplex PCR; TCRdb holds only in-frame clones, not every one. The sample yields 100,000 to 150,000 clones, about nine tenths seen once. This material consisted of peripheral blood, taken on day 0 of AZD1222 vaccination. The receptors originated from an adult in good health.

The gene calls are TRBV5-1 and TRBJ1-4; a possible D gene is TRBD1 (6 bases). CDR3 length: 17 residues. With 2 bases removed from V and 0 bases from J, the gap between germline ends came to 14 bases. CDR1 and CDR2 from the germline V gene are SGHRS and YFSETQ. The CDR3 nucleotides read TGCGCCAGCAGCTTACATCTATACAGGGCAACTAATGAAAAACTGTTTTTT. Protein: CASSLHLYRATNEKLFF.

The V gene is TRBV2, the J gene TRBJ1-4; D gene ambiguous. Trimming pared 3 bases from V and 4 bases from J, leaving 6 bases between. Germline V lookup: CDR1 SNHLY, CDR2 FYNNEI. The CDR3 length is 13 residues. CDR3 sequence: CASSDVFNEKLFF. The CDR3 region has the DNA TGTGCCAGCAGTGACGTCTTTAATGAAAAACTGTTTTTT.

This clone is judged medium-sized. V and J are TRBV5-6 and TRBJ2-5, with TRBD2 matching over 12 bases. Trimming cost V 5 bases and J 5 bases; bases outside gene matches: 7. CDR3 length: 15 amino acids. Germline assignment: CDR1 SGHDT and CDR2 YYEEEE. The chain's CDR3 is CASSGGLAGVETQYF. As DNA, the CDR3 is TGTGCCAGCAGTGGGGGACTAGCGGGTGTTGAGACCCAGTACTTC.

CDR3 loop: CASRLGHFHGYTF. DNA for the CDR3: TGTGCCAGCAGACTAGGACATTTCCATGGCTACACCTTC. J is TRBJ1-2 and V is TRBV6-5, with a tentative D call TRBD1 (5 bases). V gave up 6 bases and J gave up 6 bases, with 14 bases separating them. Germline CDR1 and CDR2: MNHEY and SVGAGI. CDR3 length equals 13 residues.

The CDR3 DNA is TGTGCCAGCAGCTTAATTGGTAGGGGACTGTTTTTT. Protein product: CASSLIGRGLFF. The V call is TRBV11-2, the J call TRBJ1-4, with a possible D match to TRBD1 (5 bases). CDR3 length equals 12 residues. Germline V lookup: CDR1 SGHAT, CDR2 FQNNGV. Trimming removed 2 bases from V and 13 bases from J, with 11 bases in between.

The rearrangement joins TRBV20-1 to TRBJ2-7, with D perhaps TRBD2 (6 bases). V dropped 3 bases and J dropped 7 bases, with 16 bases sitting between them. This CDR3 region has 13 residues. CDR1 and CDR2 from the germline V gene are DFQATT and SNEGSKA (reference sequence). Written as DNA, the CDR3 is TGCAGTGCTAGTCGCCCGGGAGAGGGTGAGCAGTACTTC. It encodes CSASRPGEGEQYF.

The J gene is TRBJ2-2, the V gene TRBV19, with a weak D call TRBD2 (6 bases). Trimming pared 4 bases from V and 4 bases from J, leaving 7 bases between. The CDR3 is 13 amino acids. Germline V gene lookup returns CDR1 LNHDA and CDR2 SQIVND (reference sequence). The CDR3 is CASSRGVTGELFF. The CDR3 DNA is TGTGCCAGTAGTAGGGGGGTCACCGGGGAGCTGTTTTTT.

This CDR3 is CASSLELSGVGAYNEQFF. As DNA, the CDR3 is TGTGCCAGCAGCTTAGAGTTGTCGGGAGTAGGGGCCTACAATGAGCAGTTCTTC. V gene TRBV7-9 combines with J gene TRBJ2-1; D might be TRBD2 (6 bases). Germline V gene sequence: CDR1 SEHNR, CDR2 FQNEAQ (reference sequence). The V end was cut by 1 base, the J end by 2 bases, with 18 bases between. The CDR3 loop spans 18 amino acids. Full variable domain (rest looked up from reference TRBV7-9 and TRBJ2-1): DTGVSQNPRHKITKRGQNVTFRCDPISEHNRLYWYRQTLGQGPEFLTYFQNEAQLEKSRLLSDRFSAERPKGSFSTLEIQRTEQGDSAMYLCASSLELSGVGAYNEQFFGPGTRLTVL.

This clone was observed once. Here the CDR3 DNA reads TGCGCCAGCAGCTTGGCAGGGTTGAGTGGCTACACCTTC. Translating it yields CASSLAGLSGYTF. The gene calls are TRBV5-1 and TRBJ1-2; D is perhaps TRBD1 (5 bases). Between the trimmed V and J ends, which lost 0 bases and 7 bases, there was a span of 10 bases. The CDR3 is 13 residues long. Germline V gene lookup returns CDR1 SGHRS and CDR2 YFSETQ.

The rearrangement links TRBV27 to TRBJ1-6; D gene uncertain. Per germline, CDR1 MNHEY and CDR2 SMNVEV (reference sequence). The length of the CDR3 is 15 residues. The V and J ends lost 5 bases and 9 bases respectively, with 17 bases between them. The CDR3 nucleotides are TGTGCCAGCAGTGCCTACTCCGGGCCCCTTTCACCCCTCCACTTT. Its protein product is CASSAYSGPLSPLHF.

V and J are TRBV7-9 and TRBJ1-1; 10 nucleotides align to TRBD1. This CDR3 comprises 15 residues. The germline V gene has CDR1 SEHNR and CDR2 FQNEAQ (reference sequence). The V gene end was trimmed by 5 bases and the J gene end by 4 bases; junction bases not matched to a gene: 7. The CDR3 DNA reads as TGTGCCAGCAGCCCACCGGGACAGGGGACCACTGAAGCTTTCTTT. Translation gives CASSPPGQGTTEAFF.

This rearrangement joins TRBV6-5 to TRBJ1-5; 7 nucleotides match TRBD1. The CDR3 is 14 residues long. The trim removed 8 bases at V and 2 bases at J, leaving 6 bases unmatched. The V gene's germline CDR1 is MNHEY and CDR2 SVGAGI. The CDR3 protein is CASEYGQGNQPQHF. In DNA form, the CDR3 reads TGTGCCAGCGAATATGGACAGGGCAATCAGCCCCAGCATTTT.